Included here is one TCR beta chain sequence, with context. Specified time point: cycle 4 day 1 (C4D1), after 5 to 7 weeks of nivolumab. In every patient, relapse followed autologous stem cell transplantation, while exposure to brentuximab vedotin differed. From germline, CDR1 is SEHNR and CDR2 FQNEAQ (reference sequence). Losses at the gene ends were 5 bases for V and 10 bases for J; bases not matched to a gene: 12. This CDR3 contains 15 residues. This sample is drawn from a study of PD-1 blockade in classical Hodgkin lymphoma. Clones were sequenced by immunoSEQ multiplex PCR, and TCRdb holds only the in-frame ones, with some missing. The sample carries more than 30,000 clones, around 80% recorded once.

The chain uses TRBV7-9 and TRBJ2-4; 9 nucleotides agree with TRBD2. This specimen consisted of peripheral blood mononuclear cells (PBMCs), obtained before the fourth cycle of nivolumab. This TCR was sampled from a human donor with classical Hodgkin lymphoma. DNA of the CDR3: TGTGCCAGCAGCCCTCTGGCGGGGGGGCCGCGAATTCAGTACTTC. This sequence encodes CASSPLAGGPRIQYF.